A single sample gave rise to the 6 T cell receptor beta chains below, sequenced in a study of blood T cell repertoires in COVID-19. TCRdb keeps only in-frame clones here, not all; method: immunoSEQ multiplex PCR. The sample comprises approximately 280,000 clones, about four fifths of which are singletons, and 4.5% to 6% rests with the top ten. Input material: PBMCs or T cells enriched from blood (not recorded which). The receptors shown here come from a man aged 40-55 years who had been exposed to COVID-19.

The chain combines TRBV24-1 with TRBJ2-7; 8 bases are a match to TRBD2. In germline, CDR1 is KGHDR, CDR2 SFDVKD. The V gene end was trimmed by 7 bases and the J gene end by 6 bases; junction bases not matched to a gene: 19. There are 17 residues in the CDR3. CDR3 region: CATRGPQKDSGIPEQYF. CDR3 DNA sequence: TGTGCCACCAGAGGCCCTCAGAAAGATAGCGGGATACCCGAGCAGTACTTC.

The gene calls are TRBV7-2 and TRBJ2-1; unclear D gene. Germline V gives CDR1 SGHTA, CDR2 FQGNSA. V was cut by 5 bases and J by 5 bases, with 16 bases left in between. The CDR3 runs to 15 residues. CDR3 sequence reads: CASSPLIGTNNEQFF. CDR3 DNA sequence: TGTGCCAGCAGCCCACTAATCGGTACTAACAATGAGCAGTTCTTC.

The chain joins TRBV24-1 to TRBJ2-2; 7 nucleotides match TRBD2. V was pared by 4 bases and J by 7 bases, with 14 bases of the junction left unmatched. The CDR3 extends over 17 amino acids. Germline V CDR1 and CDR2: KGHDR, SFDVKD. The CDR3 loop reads CATSDTLGGVFGGELFF. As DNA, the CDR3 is TGTGCCACCAGTGACACGTTGGGGGGGGTCTTCGGCGGGGAGCTGTTTTTT.

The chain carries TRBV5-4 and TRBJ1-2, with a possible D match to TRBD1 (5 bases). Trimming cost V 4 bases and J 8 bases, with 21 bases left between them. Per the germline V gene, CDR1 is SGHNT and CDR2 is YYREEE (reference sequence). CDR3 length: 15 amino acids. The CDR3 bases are TGTGCCAGCAGCACAGATTGGGTGACGGGGGTAGGCTACACCTTC. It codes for CASSTDWVTGVGYTF.

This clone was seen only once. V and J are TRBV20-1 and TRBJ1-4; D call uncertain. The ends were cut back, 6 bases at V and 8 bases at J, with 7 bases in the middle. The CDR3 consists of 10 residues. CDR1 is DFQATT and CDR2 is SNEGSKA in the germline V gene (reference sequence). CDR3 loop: CSARSEKLFF. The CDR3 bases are TGCAGTGCCCGGAGCGAAAAACTGTTTTTT.

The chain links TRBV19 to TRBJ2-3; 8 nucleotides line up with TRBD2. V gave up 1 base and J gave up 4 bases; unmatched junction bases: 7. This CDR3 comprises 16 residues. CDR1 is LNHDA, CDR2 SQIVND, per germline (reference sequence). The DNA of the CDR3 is TGTGCCAGTAGTATAGTGGGAAGCGGGAGCGCAGATACGCAGTATTTT. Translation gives CASSIVGSGSADTQYF.